This record concerns one TCR beta chain sequence. No cognate antigen has been identified for it. No qualities accompany the bases; no much larger clone lies one base away. For CDR1 and CDR2, the germline V gene lists SQVTM and ANQGSEA. The trim is 4 bases for V and 4 bases for J, with a gap of 13 bases between the germline ends. The CDR3 runs 13 residues from the cysteine to the phenylalanine. The read is trimmed to its CDR3 DNA, 39 bases read in frame from base 1. The data were taken from a study of T cell repertoires in ileal Crohn's disease (dated by TCRdb to 2018 to 2020). Notes on the research overall: The median duration of disease was 6 to 10 years, and at the time of surgery around 32% of patients were active smokers. Surgery was performed for a complication in all patients, with stricturing disease in roughly 61% and penetrating disease in approximately 39%. TCR repertoire analysis was performed in a few dozen Crohn's disease patients drawn from a prospective multicentre cohort. Endoscopic postoperative recurrence was defined by a Rutgeerts score above i0. A total of about 170 mucosal samples from around 57 patients were sequenced, collected from several sites on the surgical specimen and at postoperative endoscopy. Running in parallel with the study was a multicentre cohort set up to find predictors of early endoscopic recurrence following ileocolonic resection. Roughly half of the patients were given postoperative therapy, with 15 to 20 on anti-TNF agents and roughly twelve on thiopurines. Study-level results and caveats: Compared with CD4 T cells, sorted CD8 T cells held more high-frequency clones, which suggests that the mucosal expansions were mostly CD8. Endoscopic recurrence was linked to a higher percentage of high-frequency clones at surgery, and recurrence occurred in every patient whose clonality exceeded 26.8% (18/57). A significantly higher proportion of clonal expansions was observed in active smokers at surgery than in non-smokers (approximately 26% vs 17%, p=0.02). Only a subgroup of patients, of unstated size, had mucosal CD4 and CD8 T cells sorted and sequenced.

Adults with ileal or ileocolonic Crohn's disease and an indication for ileocolonic resection were eligible for inclusion. Before DNA extraction, whole ileal mucosal biopsies were kept frozen at -80 degrees C. Genomic DNA was extracted from frozen whole biopsies using a TRizol-based method and was quantified with a NanoDrop 2000 spectrophotometer. Five hundred nanograms of biopsy DNA per sample were submitted for commercial TCRB immunosequencing. Adaptive Biotechnology amplified CDR3 regions from genomic DNA with a two-step multiplex PCR that controlled for amplification bias. Primers covering every V and J gene segment were used in the first PCR, while barcodes and Illumina adapters were added in the second PCR. CDR3 libraries were sequenced on an Illumina instrument. Concerning the study's data processing: The analysis drew on both the pipelines supplied by the vendor and custom analysis of the raw data in R/Bioconductor running R version 3.3.0. Clonality, which ranges from 0 to 1, was calculated as the inverse of the normalised Shannon entropy across all productive clones. High-frequency clones were defined as the repertoire share of the top 100 clones, retaining only clones passing a 95% confidence test. The Simpson index measured repertoire diversity, and the Morisita-Horn index measured overlap between samples. Imported from immuneACCESS, the table was reduced by TCRdb to in-frame sequences with V and J called. These copies leave out some clones; in studies compared against another copy, an unresolved V gene accounts for under half, and the cause of the remainder is not known. V, J and clone size are those of that table, while D and trimming were read from the DNA. Across this sample there are around 14,000 clones, with around 70% seen only once. The ten most abundant clones make up over 4.5% of the sample.

This sequence originates from an adult with Crohn's disease. Source material: ileal tissue. The rearrangement joined TRBV29-1 to TRBJ1-2, with TRBD1 perhaps the D gene, on 5 matching bases. CDR3 sequence: CSVGAQGAYGYTF. The DNA sequence follows: TGCAGCGTTGGGGCCCAGGGCGCCTATGGCTACACCTTC.